This T cell receptor beta chain came from a study of blood T cell repertoires in COVID-19. V was pared by 7 bases and J by 6 bases, with 7 bases of the junction left unmatched. CDR3 length: 14 residues. Germline CDR1 reads KGHDR; CDR2 reads SFDVKD. TCRdb keeps only in-frame clones here, not all; method: immunoSEQ multiplex PCR. This sample has about 180,000 clones, with just over 85% found just once. The chain uses TRBV24-1 and TRBJ2-2, with TRBD1 matching 7 bases. The receptor's source is a woman under 30 who had recovered from COVID-19. Specimen: PBMCs or T cells enriched from blood (not recorded which). CDR3 coding DNA: TGTGCCACCAGCGGCAGGGGGATGGCCGGGGAGCTGTTTTTT. Its translation: CATSGRGMAGELFF.